Listed below are T cell receptor beta chains from one sample, sequenced in a study of blood T cell repertoires in COVID-19. Using immunoSEQ multiplex PCR, the repertoire was profiled, and TCRdb retains in-frame clones only, with some absent. This sample has approximately 300,000 clones, with around 87% found just once. The sequenced material came from peripheral blood. All receptors derive from a man aged 45-65 years with active or convalescent COVID-19. CDR3s include the opening cysteine and the closing phenylalanine or tryptophan. Each record gives: J gene, V gene, CDR3 protein.

J gene: TRBJ1-1; V gene: TRBV29-1; CDR3 protein: CSGRVGQGGTEAFF
J gene: TRBJ2-1; V gene: TRBV24-1; CDR3 protein: CATSDPEQGLHNNEQFF
J gene: TRBJ2-2; V gene: TRBV9; CDR3 protein: CASTTLLAGEGGELFF
J gene: TRBJ2-1; V gene: TRBV7-7; CDR3 protein: CASSPGTDIYNEQFF
J gene: TRBJ1-1; V gene: TRBV6-5; CDR3 protein: CASGRTSNTEAFF
J gene: TRBJ1-2; V gene: TRBV5-4; CDR3 protein: CASSLSGSMGYTF
J gene: TRBJ2-1; V gene: TRBV2; CDR3 protein: CASSADFSYNEQFF
J gene: TRBJ2-1; V gene: TRBV5-1; CDR3 protein: CASNRPWGNEQFF
J gene: TRBJ1-5; V gene: TRBV28; CDR3 protein: CASSSPGDSIGQPQHF
J gene: TRBJ1-1; V gene: TRBV6-2/TRBV6-3; CDR3 protein: CASSYLSGERRLTNTEAFF
J gene: TRBJ2-1; V gene: TRBV2; CDR3 protein: CASSGSGSSSYNEQFF
J gene: TRBJ2-6; V gene: TRBV30; CDR3 protein: CAWNRDRVSSGANVLTF
J gene: TRBJ2-1; V gene: TRBV10-3; CDR3 protein: CAISLDLAGGYNEQFF
J gene: TRBJ2-7; V gene: TRBV21-1; CDR3 protein: CASSKFRQGRPYEQYF
J gene: TRBJ2-7; V gene: TRBV7-2; CDR3 protein: CASKAETASYEQYF
J gene: TRBJ2-3; V gene: TRBV7-7; CDR3 protein: CASSKTSENLDTQYF
J gene: TRBJ2-2; V gene: TRBV4-2; CDR3 protein: CASTPSYPSNTGELFF
J gene: TRBJ1-4; V gene: TRBV7-9; CDR3 protein: CASSLARRGGDEKLFF
J gene: TRBJ2-7; V gene: TRBV28; CDR3 protein: CASSPPPGVRNEQYF
J gene: TRBJ1-6; V gene: TRBV6-4; CDR3 protein: CASRMTGYNSPLHF
J gene: TRBJ2-7; V gene: TRBV5-1; CDR3 protein: CASSPGNRATGGYEQYF
J gene: TRBJ1-4; V gene: TRBV3-1/TRBV3-2; CDR3 protein: CASSQEGRGKLFF